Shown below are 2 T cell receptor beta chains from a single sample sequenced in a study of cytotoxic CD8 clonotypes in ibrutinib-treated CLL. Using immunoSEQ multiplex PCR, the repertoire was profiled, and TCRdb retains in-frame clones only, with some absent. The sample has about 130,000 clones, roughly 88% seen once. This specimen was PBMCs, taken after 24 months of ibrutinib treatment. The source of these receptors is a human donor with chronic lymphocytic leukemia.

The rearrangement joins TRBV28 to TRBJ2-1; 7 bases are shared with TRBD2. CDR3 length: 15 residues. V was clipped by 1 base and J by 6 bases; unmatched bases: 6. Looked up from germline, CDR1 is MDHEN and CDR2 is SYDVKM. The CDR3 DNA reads TGTGCCAGCAGTTTATCCAGCGGGGCCCCCAATGAGCAGTTCTTC. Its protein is CASSLSSGAPNEQFF.

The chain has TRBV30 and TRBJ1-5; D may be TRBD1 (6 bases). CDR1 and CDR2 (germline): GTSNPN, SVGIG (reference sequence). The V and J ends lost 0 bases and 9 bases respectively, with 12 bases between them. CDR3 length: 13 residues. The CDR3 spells CAWSVEKGGPQHF. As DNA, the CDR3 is TGTGCCTGGAGTGTCGAGAAGGGGGGGCCCCAGCATTTT.